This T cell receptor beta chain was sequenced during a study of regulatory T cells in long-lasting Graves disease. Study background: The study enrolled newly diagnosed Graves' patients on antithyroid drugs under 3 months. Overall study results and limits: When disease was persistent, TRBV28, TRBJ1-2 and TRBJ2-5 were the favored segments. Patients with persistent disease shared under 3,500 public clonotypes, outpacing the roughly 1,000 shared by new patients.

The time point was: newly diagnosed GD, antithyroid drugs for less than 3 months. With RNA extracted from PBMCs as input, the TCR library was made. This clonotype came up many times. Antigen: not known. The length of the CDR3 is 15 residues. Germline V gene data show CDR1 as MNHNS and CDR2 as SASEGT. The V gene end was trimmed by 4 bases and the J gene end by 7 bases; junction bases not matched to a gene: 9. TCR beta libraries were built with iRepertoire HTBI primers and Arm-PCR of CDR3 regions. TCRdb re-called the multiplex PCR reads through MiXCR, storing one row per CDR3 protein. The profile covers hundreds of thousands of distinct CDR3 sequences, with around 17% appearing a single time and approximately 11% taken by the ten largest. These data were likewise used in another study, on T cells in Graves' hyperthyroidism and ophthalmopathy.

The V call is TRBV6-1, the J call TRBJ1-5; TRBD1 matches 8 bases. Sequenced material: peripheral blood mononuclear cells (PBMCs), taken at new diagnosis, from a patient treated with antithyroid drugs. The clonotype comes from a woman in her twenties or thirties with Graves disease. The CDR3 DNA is TGTGCCAGCAGTGGATCAGGGGGCGCGAGGCAGCCCCAGCATTTT. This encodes CASSGSGGARQPQHF.